A single sample is the source of the 25 T cell receptor beta chains below, sequenced in a study of blood T cell repertoires in COVID-19. TCRdb's copy holds only in-frame clones and misses some; the assay was immunoSEQ multiplex PCR. Among roughly 150,000 clones, about 80% were seen once, and the ten largest hold over 5%. Sequenced: PBMCs or T cells enriched from blood (not recorded which). These TCRs come from a woman in her fifties or sixties who had recovered from COVID-19.

V gene TRBV7-3 combines with J gene TRBJ1-2, with 11 bases aligning to TRBD1. The CDR3 extends over 15 amino acids. With 4 bases clipped from V and 11 bases from J, the junction kept 12 bases outside the gene matches. Per germline, CDR1 SGHTA and CDR2 FQGTGA. The CDR3 spells CASSSWGQGVVGYTF. CDR3 DNA sequence: TGTGCCAGCAGCTCCTGGGGACAGGGGGTGGTGGGGTACACCTTC.

The V call is TRBV7-8, the J call TRBJ1-4, with 8 bases aligning to TRBD1. The CDR3 contains 16 residues. Germline-derived CDR1 and CDR2 are SGHVS and FQNEAQ. J was trimmed by 6 bases and V by 5 bases; bases with no gene match: 11. Here the CDR3 DNA reads TGTGCCAGCAGCCCCGGGGGGCAGGGGGCTTATGAAAAACTGTTTTTT. Protein product: CASSPGGQGAYEKLFF.

This clone was found once. The rearrangement links TRBV7-8 to TRBJ2-1, with a possible D match to TRBD2 (5 bases). V shed 2 bases and J shed 2 bases, with 13 bases lying between them. The CDR3 runs 16 residues. In germline, CDR1 is SGHVS, CDR2 FQNEAQ. CDR3 sequence: CASSLSSGDTYNEQFF. The CDR3 DNA sequence: TGTGCCAGCAGCTTAAGTTCCGGGGATACCTACAATGAGCAGTTCTTC. The entire variable domain, with the rest obtained from reference TRBV7-8 and TRBJ2-1, is as follows: GAGVSQSPRYKVAKRGQDVALRCDPISGHVSLFWYQQALGQGPEFLTYFQNEAQLDKSGLPSDRFFAERPEGSVSTLKIQRTQQEDSAVYLCASSLSSGDTYNEQFFGPGTRLTVL.

This clone was picked up one time. The rearrangement links TRBV19 to TRBJ1-6; 8 nucleotides align to TRBD1. V lost 8 bases, J lost 6 bases, and 6 bases stayed unmatched. The CDR3 loop spans 14 amino acids. Germline V lookup: CDR1 LNHDA, CDR2 SQIVND (reference sequence). The DNA of the CDR3 is TGTGCCAGTCTCGACAGGGGCCTTAATTCACCCCTCCACTTT. It codes for CASLDRGLNSPLHF. The full variable domain, with the rest looked up from reference TRBV19 and TRBJ1-6, is DGGITQSPKYLFRKEGQNVTLSCEQNLNHDAMYWYRQDPGQGLRLIYYSQIVNDFQKGDIAEGYSVSREKKESFPLTVTSAQKNPTAFYLCASLDRGLNSPLHFGNGTRLTVT.

The V call is TRBV7-5, the J call TRBJ2-7; TRBD2, the table's D call, was not compared with the DNA. TRBV7-5 is annotated as a pseudogene. The CDR3 loop spans 11 amino acids. The CDR3 DNA reads TGTGTCAGAAGCTGTAATTACGAGCAGTACGTC. Its protein product is CVRSCNYEQYV.

The rearrangement uses TRBV7-6 and TRBJ1-5; the D gene is possibly TRBD1 (5 bases). CDR3 length: 19 amino acids. Trimming shortened V by 1 base and J by 1 base, and 20 bases separated the two germline ends. Germline V gene data show CDR1 as SGHVS and CDR2 as FNYEAQ. The CDR3, as DNA: TGTGCCAGCAGCTTAGAGTTAGGCCTTCGGGGGGGGAGCAATCAGCCCCAGCATTTT. Protein sequence: CASSLELGLRGGSNQPQHF.

V and J are TRBV6-6 and TRBJ1-3; perhaps TRBD1 as D (5 bases). Germline values: CDR1 MNHNY, CDR2 SVGAGI (reference sequence). The CDR3 sequence is 14 residues long. V gave up 7 bases and J gave up 4 bases, with 14 bases separating them. The CDR3, as DNA: TGTGCCAGCACCACGACAGCGTGGGGAAACACCATATATTTT. Its protein is CASTTTAWGNTIYF.

The genes are TRBV28 and TRBJ2-7, with D possibly TRBD1 on 6 matching bases. CDR1 is MDHEN and CDR2 is SYDVKM in the germline V gene. Trimming left V 5 bases short and J 6 bases short, with 11 bases between. This CDR3 has 12 residues. CDR3 coding DNA: TGTGCCAGCAGTACAGGGACAACCGAGCAGTACGTC. The encoded protein is CASSTGTTEQYV.

There are a few counts of this clone. This sequence joins TRBV5-4 and TRBJ2-1; 8 positions match TRBD2. Germline trimming cut 4 bases from V and 6 bases from J; bases unmatched to any gene: 12. This CDR3 is built from 16 residues. Germline CDR1 reads SGHNT; CDR2 reads YYREEE (reference sequence). The CDR3 sequence is CASSPAGTRGGNEQFF. CDR3 nucleotides: TGTGCCAGCAGCCCGGCCGGGACTAGGGGGGGCAATGAGCAGTTCTTC.

This clone was observed a single time. The chain joins TRBV21-1 to TRBJ1-3; the table names TRBD1, a call not compared with the DNA. TRBV21-1 is a pseudogene segment. The CDR3 has 16 amino acids. The CDR3 reads CASSKGPDRAGNTIYF. Written as DNA, the CDR3 is TGTGCCAGCAGCAAAGGCCCCGACAGAGCTGGAAACACCATATATTTT.

This chain uses TRBV19 with TRBJ1-1, with 11 bases aligning to TRBD1. V shed 4 bases, J shed 6 bases, and the junction held 7 bases outside the gene matches. The CDR3 is made up of 15 amino acids. CDR1 is LNHDA and CDR2 is SQIVND in the germline V gene (reference sequence). CDR3 DNA: TGTGCCAGTAGTACCCGGACAGGGGGCGCTCCTGAAGCTTTCTTT. It encodes CASSTRTGGAPEAFF.

The chain uses TRBV7-8 and TRBJ2-7, with D possibly TRBD1 on 6 matching bases. The ends were cut back, 3 bases at V and 5 bases at J, with 11 bases in the middle. The CDR3 covers 13 residues. The germline V gene has CDR1 SGHVS and CDR2 FQNEAQ. The CDR3 here is CASSLQQGNEQYV. The DNA of the CDR3 is TGTGCCAGCAGCTTGCAACAGGGAAACGAGCAGTACGTC.

This chain connects TRBV6-5 to TRBJ1-1; no reliable D call. The CDR3 length is 15 residues. V was trimmed by 6 bases and J by 3 bases, leaving 17 bases between them. Germline V lookup: CDR1 MNHEY, CDR2 SVGAGI. CDR3 DNA: TGTGCCAGCAGCCGCGCCTCAGAGCGTTACACTGAAGCTTTCTTT. Translating it yields CASSRASERYTEAFF.

This clone has more than one count but fewer than ten. The chain links TRBV7-2 to TRBJ1-2, with D tentatively TRBD1 (5 bases). Trimming pared 1 base from V and 0 bases from J, leaving 9 bases between. This CDR3 comprises 15 residues. Germline CDR1 SGHTA, CDR2 FQGNSA. CDR3 nucleotide sequence: TGTGCCAGCAGCTTAGTGGGGCAAACTAACTATGGCTACACCTTC. This gives the protein CASSLVGQTNYGYTF.

The chain links TRBV7-3 to TRBJ1-6, with 10 bases matching TRBD1. V shed 0 bases and J 9 bases; nucleotides not matched to a gene: 5. There are 16 residues in the CDR3. Germline loops: CDR1 SGHTA, CDR2 FQGTGA. CDR3 residues: CASSLTGQGSFSPLHF. CDR3 sequence (DNA): TGTGCCAGCAGCTTAACGGGACAGGGGTCGTTTTCACCCCTCCACTTT.

The chain employs TRBV6-5 and TRBJ2-2; TRBD2 matches 10 bases. The ends lost 5 bases at V and 4 bases at J; junction bases unmatched: 4. CDR1 MNHEY and CDR2 SVGAGI come from the germline V gene. The CDR3 loop spans 15 amino acids. The CDR3 loop reads CASSPGTSVTGELFF. CDR3 DNA sequence: TGTGCCAGCAGTCCCGGGACTAGCGTCACCGGGGAGCTGTTTTTT.

The chain links TRBV11-2 to TRBJ2-5; tentative D call: TRBD2 (5 bases). Germline CDR1 and CDR2: SGHAT and FQNNGV. This CDR3 contains 13 residues. Trimming left V 3 bases short and J 5 bases short, with 10 bases between. In DNA, the CDR3 is TGTGCCAGCAGCTTTTCCGGGGTGGAGACCCAGTACTTC. This gives the protein CASSFSGVETQYF.

This clone has more than one count but fewer than ten. The V and J genes are TRBV2 and TRBJ2-4; 9 nucleotides match TRBD2. Germline V CDR1 and CDR2: SNHLY, FYNNEI. The CDR3 runs 18 residues. With V trimmed by 6 bases and J by 8 bases, 20 bases remained unmatched. CDR3 in amino acids: CASSTPTSGRGGLYIQYF. The CDR3 DNA reads TGTGCCAGCAGCACCCCCACTAGCGGGCGCGGCGGGTTGTACATTCAGTACTTC.

V and J are TRBV7-9 and TRBJ2-7; D is perhaps TRBD1 (5 bases). The CDR3 has 14 residues. V lost 5 bases to trimming and J lost 5 bases, with 16 bases between them. Germline lookup yields CDR1 SEHNR and CDR2 FQNEAQ (reference sequence). In nucleotides, the CDR3 is TGTGCCAGCAGCCCCACAGGCTTCTGGAACGAGCAGTACGTC. Encoded protein: CASSPTGFWNEQYV.

The rearrangement uses TRBV11-2 and TRBJ2-1; 10 bases map to TRBD2. The J segment lost 7 bases and the V segment lost 2 bases, leaving 5 bases of the junction unmatched. The CDR3 length is 15 residues. Germline V lookup: CDR1 SGHAT, CDR2 FQNNGV. CDR3 bases: TGTGCCAGCAGCTTACTAGCGGGGGTTTGGAATGAGCAGTTCTTC. Its protein product is CASSLLAGVWNEQFF.

The count of this clone is one. The rearrangement joins TRBV5-1 to TRBJ2-7; 7 bases are a match to TRBD1. This CDR3 is 14 amino acids long. After removal of 0 bases from V and 2 bases from J, the junction contained 2 bases not matched to a gene. Looked up from germline, CDR1 is SGHRS and CDR2 is YFSETQ. As DNA, the CDR3 is TGCGCCAGCAGCTTGGACAGGGGAACCTACGAGCAGTACGTC. Protein sequence: CASSLDRGTYEQYV.

This clone was found once. The CDR3 spells CASSSRDSTNEKLFF. The CDR3 DNA sequence: TGTGCCAGCAGTTCCAGGGACAGTACAAATGAAAAACTGTTTTTT. The chain carries TRBV27 and TRBJ1-4, with 7 bases that match TRBD1. Germline V gives CDR1 MNHEY, CDR2 SMNVEV (reference sequence). J was trimmed by 5 bases and V by 4 bases; bases with no gene match: 7. This CDR3 has 15 residues.

The chain carries TRBV2 and TRBJ2-3; D gene unclear. V lost 1 base and J 3 bases, leaving 2 bases between the germline ends. Per the germline V gene, CDR1 is SNHLY and CDR2 is FYNNEI. CDR3 size: 12 residues. Here the CDR3 DNA reads TGTGCCAGCAGTGAAGTAACAGATACGCAGTATTTT. Translated, it gives CASSEVTDTQYF.

Details on this clone: Other DNA sequences of this sample code for an identical CDR3. The chain links TRBV3-1 (or the pseudogene TRBV3-2) to TRBJ1-2; perhaps TRBD1 as D (6 bases). V was shortened by 4 bases and J by 2 bases, with 8 bases between the two germline ends. The germline CDR1 and CDR2 sequences are LGHDT and YNNKEL (reference sequence). The CDR3 runs 13 residues. The CDR3 DNA is TGTGCCAGCAGCCGTGGACAGAACTATGGCTACACCTTC. Its translation is CASSRGQNYGYTF.

The CDR3 sequence is CASSMFNSVNTEAFF. Here the CDR3 DNA reads TGTGCCAGTAGTATGTTCAACTCGGTGAACACTGAAGCTTTCTTT. The rearrangement links TRBV19 to TRBJ1-1; unclear D gene. The CDR3 spans 15 residues. CDR1 and CDR2 from the germline V gene are LNHDA and SQIVND (reference sequence). Trimming pared 3 bases from V and 0 bases from J, leaving 11 bases between.